A selection of T cell receptor beta chains follows, all from one sample in a study of cytomegalovirus exposure and HLA in healthy donors. Using immunoSEQ multiplex PCR, the repertoire was profiled, and TCRdb retains in-frame clones only, with some absent. Seen here are 100,000 to 150,000 clones, about nine tenths observed once, and the top ten hold around 3.5%. The specimen was PBMCs. Receptors originate from a man under 40 in good health and CMV-seronegative. CDR3s include the opening cysteine and the closing phenylalanine or tryptophan. Each record gives: J gene, V gene, D gene, clone size, CDR3 DNA, CDR3 protein. The D gene is left open where the match is weak. Expanded clones are given a class, and other clones once, few, many or no size at all.

>TRBJ1-5|TRBV18|NA|NA
TGTGCCAGCTCACCTGCCACAGGCGCTCAGCCCCAGCATTTT
CASSPATGAQPQHF
>TRBJ1-2|TRBV6-5|TRBD1|NA
TGTGCCAGCAGCCGAACAGGGGCGATGGACTATGGCTACACCTTC
CASSRTGAMDYGYTF
>TRBJ2-7|TRBV27|NA|NA
TGTGCCAGCAGTTCCCCGGGACACCGCGAGCAGTACTTC
CASSSPGHREQYF
>TRBJ2-2|TRBV19|NA|few
TGTGCCAGTAGTATTGCGAGCACCGGGGAGCTGTTTTTT
CASSIASTGELFF
>TRBJ2-7|TRBV4-1|TRBD1|NA
TGCGCCAGCAGCCTGGCGGACAGGGTATCCTACGAGCAGTACTTC
CASSLADRVSYEQYF
>TRBJ2-7|TRBV13|NA|NA
TGTGCCAGCAGCTTAGGGACAGCCTACGAGCAGTACTTC
CASSLGTAYEQYF
>TRBJ1-6|TRBV2|TRBD1|NA
TGTGCCAGCATCGGGACAGGGTGGAATTCACCCCTCCACTTT
CASIGTGWNSPLHF
>TRBJ1-2|TRBV6-5|TRBD1|once
TGTGCCAGCAGTAGGACAGGGGACACCTATGGCTACACCTTC
CASSRTGDTYGYTF
>TRBJ2-7|TRBV11-2|TRBD2|NA
TGTGCCAGCAGCTTAGCCGGGGGGAACGAGCAGTACTTC
CASSLAGGNEQYF
>TRBJ1-5|TRBV4-1|NA|NA
TGCGCCAGCAGCCAACGAGCAGGTACCAATCAGCCCCAGCATTTT
CASSQRAGTNQPQHF
>TRBJ1-2|TRBV29-1|TRBD1|NA
TGCAGCGTTGAGAGGGACAGGGGTTCCTATGGCTACACCTTC
CSVERDRGSYGYTF